What follows are 13 T cell receptor beta chains derived from one specimen sequenced in a study of T cells in localized non-small cell lung cancer. Repertoires were generated with immunoSEQ multiplex PCR, while TCRdb's copy carries only in-frame clones and drops some. This sample has more than 30,000 clones, with nearly 90% found just once. The source material was peripheral blood mononuclear cells, sampled before any cancer treatment. These receptors were taken from a woman aged 35-75 years with stage III lung adenocarcinoma.

This chain links TRBV9 with TRBJ2-7; no reliable D call. CDR3 length: 13 residues. Between the trimmed V and J ends, which lost 0 bases and 3 bases, there was a span of 7 bases. The germline V gene encodes CDR1 SGDLS and CDR2 YYNGEE. The CDR3 protein is CASSVGVGYEQYF. In DNA form, the CDR3 reads TGTGCCAGCAGCGTAGGGGTAGGCTACGAGCAGTACTTC.

The V and J genes are TRBV6-5 and TRBJ1-2; D perhaps matches TRBD1 (5 bases). CDR3 size: 11 residues. Germline CDR1 is MNHEY and CDR2 is SVGAGI. Deletions cut 5 bases from V and 4 bases from J, with 5 bases between. The CDR3 DNA follows: TGTGCCAGCAGTGGGGGCTATGGCTACACCTTC. It specifies CASSGGYGYTF.

The rearrangement uses TRBV2 and TRBJ1-6; 7 nucleotides align to TRBD1. This CDR3 spans 14 amino acids. Germline-derived CDR1 and CDR2 are SNHLY and FYNNEI. The ends lost 6 bases at V and 7 bases at J; junction bases unmatched: 6. The CDR3 region is CASRGRDSNSPLHF. The CDR3 DNA reads as TGTGCCAGCAGGGGACGGGACAGCAATTCACCCCTCCACTTT.

This clone came up once. V gene TRBV7-8 combines with J gene TRBJ2-6; 8 nucleotides agree with TRBD2. This CDR3 has 19 amino acids. Germline CDR1 is SGHVS and CDR2 is FQNEAQ. V lost 5 bases to trimming and J lost 0 bases; unmatched junction nucleotides: 12. The CDR3 DNA reads TGTGCCAGCAGCGTCCAGAGACTAGCGATGTACTCTGGGGCCAACGTCCTGACTTTC. Protein: CASSVQRLAMYSGANVLTF.

This clone was picked up one time. This chain uses TRBV7-8 with TRBJ2-2; D might be TRBD1 or TRBD2, each matching 6 bases. Trimming removed 1 base at V and 0 bases at J, with 9 bases between. Germline lookup yields CDR1 SGHVS and CDR2 FQNEAQ. CDR3 length: 16 amino acids. The CDR3 nucleotides are TGTGCCAGCAGCTTAGTGAGGGGGGCGAACACCGGGGAGCTGTTTTTT. Its translation is CASSLVRGANTGELFF.

This clone appeared a few times. The chain combines TRBV7-9 with TRBJ1-2, with unresolved D. CDR3 length: 15 amino acids. The V end was cut by 1 base, the J end by 2 bases, with 11 bases between. Germline CDR1 is SEHNR and CDR2 is FQNEAQ (reference sequence). The CDR3 region is CASSLGGRHNYGYTF. The CDR3 coding sequence is TGTGCCAGCAGCTTAGGCGGGAGACACAACTATGGCTACACCTTC.

V is TRBV7-2 and J is TRBJ2-3; 8 bases match TRBD2. CDR1 and CDR2 (germline): SGHTA, FQGNSA. There are 14 residues in the CDR3. The ends lost 5 bases at V and 5 bases at J; junction bases unmatched: 6. CDR3: CASSATGGRDTQYF. CDR3 sequence (DNA): TGTGCCAGCAGCGCCACGGGGGGGCGAGATACGCAGTATTTT.

The V call is TRBV29-1, the J call TRBJ2-3, with 9 nucleotides matching TRBD2. After removal of 2 bases from V and 2 bases from J, the junction contained 5 bases not matched to a gene. There are 15 residues in the CDR3. Germline V CDR1 and CDR2: SQVTM, ANQGSEA. The CDR3 coding sequence is TGCAGCGTTGAAAGCCAGCGGGGGGCCACAGATACGCAGTATTTT. Translated: CSVESQRGATDTQYF.

This chain connects TRBV5-5 to TRBJ1-1; a possible D gene is TRBD1 (6 bases). This CDR3 contains 17 residues. Trimming took off 0 bases at V and 1 base at J, with 16 bases between the two ends. CDR1 and CDR2 (germline): SGHKS, YYEKEE (reference sequence). In DNA form, the CDR3 reads TGTGCCAGCAGCTTGGGTATTAGGGGGGGAACGAACACTGAAGCTTTCTTT. This gives the protein CASSLGIRGGTNTEAFF.

For the CDR3, the DNA is TGTGCCAGCTCAGACGTAGGAGGGTGGAACACCGGGGAGCTGTTTTTT. This translates into CASSDVGGWNTGELFF. The chain carries TRBV18 and TRBJ2-2, with D possibly being TRBD2 (6 bases). V lost 5 bases to trimming and J lost 1 base, with 14 bases between them. This CDR3 region has 16 residues. Germline V gene sequence: CDR1 KGHSH, CDR2 LQKENI.

This chain uses TRBV7-9 with TRBJ1-1; perhaps TRBD1 as D (5 bases). The CDR3 length is 14 residues. The ends were cut back, 3 bases at V and 2 bases at J, with 10 bases in the middle. The germline CDR1 and CDR2 sequences are SEHNR and FQNEAQ (reference sequence). CDR3 DNA: TGTGCCAGCAGCTTGTACAGGAGTAACACTGAAGCTTTCTTT. Translating it yields CASSLYRSNTEAFF. Based on the CDR3 plus reference TRBV7-9 and TRBJ1-1, the full variable domain is DTGVSQNPRHKITKRGQNVTFRCDPISEHNRLYWYRQTLGQGPEFLTYFQNEAQLEKSRLLSDRFSAERPKGSFSTLEIQRTEQGDSAMYLCASSLYRSNTEAFFGQGTRLTVV.

The chain joins TRBV30 to TRBJ2-5, with D uncertain. Germline V gene sequence: CDR1 GTSNPN, CDR2 SVGIG (reference sequence). The V end was cut by 1 base, the J end by 1 base, with 4 bases between. The length of the CDR3 is 12 residues. The DNA of the CDR3 is TGTGCCTGGAGTGCGTTCCAAGAGACCCAGTACTTC. Its translation is CAWSAFQETQYF.

This chain joins TRBV5-4 and TRBJ2-1; TRBD2 agrees at 11 bases. In germline, CDR1 is SGHNT, CDR2 YYREEE (reference sequence). V lost 2 bases and J lost 9; bases outside the gene matches: 4. The CDR3 is 14 residues long. The CDR3 here is CASSFSGRAGEQFF. For the CDR3, the DNA is TGTGCCAGCAGCTTTAGCGGGAGGGCCGGTGAGCAGTTCTTC.